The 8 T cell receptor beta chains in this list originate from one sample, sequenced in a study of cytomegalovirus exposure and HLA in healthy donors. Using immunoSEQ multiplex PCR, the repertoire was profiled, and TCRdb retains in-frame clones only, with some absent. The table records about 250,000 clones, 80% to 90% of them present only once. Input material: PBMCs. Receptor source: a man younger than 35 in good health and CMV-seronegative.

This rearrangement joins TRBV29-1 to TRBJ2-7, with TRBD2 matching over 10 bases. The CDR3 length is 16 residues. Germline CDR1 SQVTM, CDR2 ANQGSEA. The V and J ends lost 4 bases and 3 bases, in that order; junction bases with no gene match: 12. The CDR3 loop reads CSVVLSGRSPFYEQYF. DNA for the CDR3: TGCAGCGTTGTACTTAGCGGGAGGTCCCCCTTCTACGAGCAGTACTTC.

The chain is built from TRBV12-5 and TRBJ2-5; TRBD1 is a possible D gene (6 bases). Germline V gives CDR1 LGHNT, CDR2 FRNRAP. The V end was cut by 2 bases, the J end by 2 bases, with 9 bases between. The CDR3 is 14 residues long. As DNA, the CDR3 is TGTGCTAGTGGTTTGAGAACAGGGCAAGAGACCCAGTACTTC. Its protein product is CASGLRTGQETQYF.

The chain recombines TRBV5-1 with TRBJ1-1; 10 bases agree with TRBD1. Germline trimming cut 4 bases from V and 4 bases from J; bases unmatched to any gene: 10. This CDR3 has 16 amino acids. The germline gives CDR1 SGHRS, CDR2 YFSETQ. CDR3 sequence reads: CASSPLTGGGITEAFF. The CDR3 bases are TGCGCCAGCAGCCCCTTGACAGGGGGCGGAATCACTGAAGCTTTCTTT.

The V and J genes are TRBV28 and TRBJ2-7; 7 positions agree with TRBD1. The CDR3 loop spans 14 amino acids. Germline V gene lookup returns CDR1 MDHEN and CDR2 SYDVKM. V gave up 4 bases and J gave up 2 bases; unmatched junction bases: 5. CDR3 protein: CASSSHRGPYEQYF. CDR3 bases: TGTGCCAGCAGTTCACACAGGGGTCCCTACGAGCAGTACTTC.

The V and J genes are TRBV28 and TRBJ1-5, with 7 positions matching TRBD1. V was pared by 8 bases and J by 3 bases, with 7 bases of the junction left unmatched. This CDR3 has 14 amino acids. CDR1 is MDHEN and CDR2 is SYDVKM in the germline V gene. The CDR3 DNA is TGTGCCAGCTCTACAGGGGCCCTCAATCAGCCCCAGCATTTT. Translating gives CASSTGALNQPQHF. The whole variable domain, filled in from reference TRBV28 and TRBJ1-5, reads DVKVTQSSRYLVKRTGEKVFLECVQDMDHENMFWYRQDPGLGLRLIYFSYDVKMKEKGDIPEGYSVSREKKERFSLILESASTNQTSMYLCASSTGALNQPQHFGDGTRLSIL.

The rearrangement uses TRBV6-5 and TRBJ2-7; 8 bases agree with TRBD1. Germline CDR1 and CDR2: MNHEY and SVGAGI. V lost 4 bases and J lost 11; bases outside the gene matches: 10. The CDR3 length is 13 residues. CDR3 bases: TGTGCCAGCAGTTTGTACAGGGGGTGGGGGGAGTACTTC. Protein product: CASSLYRGWGEYF.

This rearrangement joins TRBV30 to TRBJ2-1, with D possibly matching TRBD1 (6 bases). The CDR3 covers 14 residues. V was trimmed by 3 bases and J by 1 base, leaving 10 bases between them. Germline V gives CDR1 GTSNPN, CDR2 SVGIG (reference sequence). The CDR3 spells CAWSHRASYNEQFF. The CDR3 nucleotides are TGTGCCTGGAGCCACAGGGCTTCCTACAATGAGCAGTTCTTC.

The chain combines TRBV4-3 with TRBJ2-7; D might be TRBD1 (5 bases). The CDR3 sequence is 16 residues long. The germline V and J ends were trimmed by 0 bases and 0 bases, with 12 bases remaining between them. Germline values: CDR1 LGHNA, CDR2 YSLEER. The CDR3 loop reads CASSQDHQGDSYEQYF. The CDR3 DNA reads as TGCGCCAGCAGCCAAGATCACCAGGGCGACTCCTACGAGCAGTACTTC.